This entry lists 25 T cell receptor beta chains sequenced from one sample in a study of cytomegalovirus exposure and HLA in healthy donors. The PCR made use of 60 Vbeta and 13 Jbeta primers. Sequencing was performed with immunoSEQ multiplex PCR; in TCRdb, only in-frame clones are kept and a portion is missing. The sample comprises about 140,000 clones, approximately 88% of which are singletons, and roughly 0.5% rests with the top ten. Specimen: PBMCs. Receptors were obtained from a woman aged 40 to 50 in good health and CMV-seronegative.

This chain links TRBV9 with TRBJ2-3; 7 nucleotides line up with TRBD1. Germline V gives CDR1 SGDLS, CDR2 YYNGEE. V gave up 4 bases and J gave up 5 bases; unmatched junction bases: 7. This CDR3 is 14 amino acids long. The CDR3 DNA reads TGTGCCAGCAGCCCCCGACAGGGTGTAGATACGCAGTATTTT. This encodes CASSPRQGVDTQYF.

The CDR3 sequence is CASSRGQQNYGYTF. CDR3 DNA sequence: TGTGCCAGCAGTCGTGGACAGCAAAACTATGGCTACACCTTC. The chain combines TRBV28 with TRBJ1-2, with D perhaps matching TRBD1 (6 bases). Germline V gives CDR1 MDHEN, CDR2 SYDVKM. CDR3 length: 14 residues. Between the trimmed V and J ends, which lost 5 bases and 2 bases, there was a span of 12 bases.

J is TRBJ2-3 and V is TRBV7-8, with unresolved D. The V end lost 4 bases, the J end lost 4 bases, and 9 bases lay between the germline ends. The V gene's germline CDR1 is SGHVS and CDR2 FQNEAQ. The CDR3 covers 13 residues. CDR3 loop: CASSYRGADTQYF. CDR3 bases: TGTGCCAGCAGCTATAGAGGCGCAGATACGCAGTATTTT.

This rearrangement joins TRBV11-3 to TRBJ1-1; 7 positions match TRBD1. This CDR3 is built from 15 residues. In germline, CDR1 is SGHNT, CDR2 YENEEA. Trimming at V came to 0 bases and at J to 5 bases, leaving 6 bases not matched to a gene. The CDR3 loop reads CASSLEGQSGTEAFF. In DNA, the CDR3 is TGTGCCAGCAGCTTAGAGGGACAGTCGGGGACTGAAGCTTTCTTT.

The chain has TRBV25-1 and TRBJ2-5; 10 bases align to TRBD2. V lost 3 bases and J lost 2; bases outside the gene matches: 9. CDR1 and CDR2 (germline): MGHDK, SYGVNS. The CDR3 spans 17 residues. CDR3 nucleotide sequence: TGTGCCAGCAGTGAGGGAGTGCTAGCGGGAGTACAAGAGACCCAGTACTTC. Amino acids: CASSEGVLAGVQETQYF.

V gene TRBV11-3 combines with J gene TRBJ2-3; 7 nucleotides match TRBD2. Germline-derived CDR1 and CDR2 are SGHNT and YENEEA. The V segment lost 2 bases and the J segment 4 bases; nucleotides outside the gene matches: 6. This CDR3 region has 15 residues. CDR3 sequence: CASSLLGGSADTQYF. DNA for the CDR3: TGTGCCAGCAGCTTACTGGGCGGGAGTGCAGATACGCAGTATTTT.

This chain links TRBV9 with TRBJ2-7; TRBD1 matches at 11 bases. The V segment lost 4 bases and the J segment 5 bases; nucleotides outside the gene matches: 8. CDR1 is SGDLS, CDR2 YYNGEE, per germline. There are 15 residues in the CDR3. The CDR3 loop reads CASSPRGGQGDEQYF. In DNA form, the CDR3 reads TGTGCCAGCAGCCCCCGTGGGGGACAGGGGGACGAGCAGTACTTC.

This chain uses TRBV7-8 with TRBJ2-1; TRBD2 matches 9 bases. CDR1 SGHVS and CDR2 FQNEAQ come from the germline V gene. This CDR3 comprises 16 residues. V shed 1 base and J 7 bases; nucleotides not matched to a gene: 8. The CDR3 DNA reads TGTGCCAGCAGCTTAGAGGTGTCTAGCGGGAAAAATGAGCAGTTCTTC. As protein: CASSLEVSSGKNEQFF.

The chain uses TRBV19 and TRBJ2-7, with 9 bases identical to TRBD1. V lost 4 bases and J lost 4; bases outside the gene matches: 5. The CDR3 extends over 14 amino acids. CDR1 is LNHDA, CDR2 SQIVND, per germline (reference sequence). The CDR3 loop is CASSTATGGYEQYF. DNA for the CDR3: TGTGCCAGTAGTACCGCGACAGGGGGATACGAGCAGTACTTC.

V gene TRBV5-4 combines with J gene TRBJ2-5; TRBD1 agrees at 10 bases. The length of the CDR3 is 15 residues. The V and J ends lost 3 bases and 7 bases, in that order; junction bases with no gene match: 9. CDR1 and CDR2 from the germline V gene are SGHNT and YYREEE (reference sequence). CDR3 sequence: CASSSGQGPARTQYF. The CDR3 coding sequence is TGTGCCAGCAGCTCGGGACAGGGGCCGGCTAGGACCCAGTACTTC.

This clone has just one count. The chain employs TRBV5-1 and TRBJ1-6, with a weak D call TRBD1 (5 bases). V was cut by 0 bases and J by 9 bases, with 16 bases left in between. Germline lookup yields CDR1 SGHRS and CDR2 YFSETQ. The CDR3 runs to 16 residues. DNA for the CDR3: TGCGCCAGCAGCTTGGCGGCCGGGGGGACGAGTTCACCCCTCCACTTT. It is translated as CASSLAAGGTSSPLHF.

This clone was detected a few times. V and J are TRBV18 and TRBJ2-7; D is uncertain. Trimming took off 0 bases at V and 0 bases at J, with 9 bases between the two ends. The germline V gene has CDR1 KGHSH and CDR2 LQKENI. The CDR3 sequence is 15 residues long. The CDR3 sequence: CASSPPGPVSYEQYF. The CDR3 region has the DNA TGTGCCAGCTCACCACCCGGTCCGGTCTCCTACGAGCAGTACTTC.

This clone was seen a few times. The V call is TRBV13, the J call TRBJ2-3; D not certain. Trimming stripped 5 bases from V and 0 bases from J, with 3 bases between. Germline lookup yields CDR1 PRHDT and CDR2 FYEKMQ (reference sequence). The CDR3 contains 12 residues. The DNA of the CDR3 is TGTGCCAGCAGCCAAAGCACAGATACGCAGTATTTT. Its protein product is CASSQSTDTQYF.

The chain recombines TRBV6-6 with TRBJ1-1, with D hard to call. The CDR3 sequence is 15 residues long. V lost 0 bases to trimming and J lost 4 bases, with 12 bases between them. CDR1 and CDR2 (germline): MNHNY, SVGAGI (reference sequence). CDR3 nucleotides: TGTGCCAGCAGTTACTCGGTCACTGGGAGCACTGAAGCTTTCTTT. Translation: CASSYSVTGSTEAFF.

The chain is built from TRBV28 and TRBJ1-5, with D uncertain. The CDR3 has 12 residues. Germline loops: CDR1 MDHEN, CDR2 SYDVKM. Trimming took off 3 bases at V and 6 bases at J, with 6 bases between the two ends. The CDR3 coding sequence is TGTGCCAGCAGTTTGTCTGTTCAGCCCCAGCATTTT. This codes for CASSLSVQPQHF.

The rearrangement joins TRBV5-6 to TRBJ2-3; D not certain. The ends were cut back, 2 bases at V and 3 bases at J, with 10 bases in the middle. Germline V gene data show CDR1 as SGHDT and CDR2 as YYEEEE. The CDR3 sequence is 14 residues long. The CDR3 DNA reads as TGTGCCAGCAGCTTTTGGCGCGGTACAGATACGCAGTATTTT. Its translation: CASSFWRGTDTQYF.

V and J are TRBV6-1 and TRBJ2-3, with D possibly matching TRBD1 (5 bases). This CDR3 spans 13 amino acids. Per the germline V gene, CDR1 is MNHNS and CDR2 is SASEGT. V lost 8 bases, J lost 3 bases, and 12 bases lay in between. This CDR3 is CASHQGETDTQYF. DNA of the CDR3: TGTGCCAGCCATCAAGGGGAAACAGATACGCAGTATTTT.

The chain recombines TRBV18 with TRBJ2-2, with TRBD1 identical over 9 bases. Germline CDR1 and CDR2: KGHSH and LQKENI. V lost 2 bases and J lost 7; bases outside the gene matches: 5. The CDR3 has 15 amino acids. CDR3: CASSPTGGADGELFF. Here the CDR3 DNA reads TGTGCCAGCTCACCAACAGGGGGCGCGGACGGGGAGCTGTTTTTT.

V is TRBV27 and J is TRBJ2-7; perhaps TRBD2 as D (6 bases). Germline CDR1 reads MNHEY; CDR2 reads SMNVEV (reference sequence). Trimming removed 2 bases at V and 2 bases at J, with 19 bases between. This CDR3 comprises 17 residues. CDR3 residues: CASSLNYREARTYEQYF. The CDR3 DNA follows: TGTGCCAGCAGTTTAAACTATAGGGAGGCGCGTACCTACGAGCAGTACTTC.

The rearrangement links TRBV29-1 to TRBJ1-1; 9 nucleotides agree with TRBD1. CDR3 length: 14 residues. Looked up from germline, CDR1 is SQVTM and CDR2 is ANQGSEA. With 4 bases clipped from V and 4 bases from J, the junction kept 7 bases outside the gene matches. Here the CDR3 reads CSVGKGQGSTEAFF. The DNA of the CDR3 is TGCAGCGTTGGAAAAGGACAGGGGAGCACTGAAGCTTTCTTT.

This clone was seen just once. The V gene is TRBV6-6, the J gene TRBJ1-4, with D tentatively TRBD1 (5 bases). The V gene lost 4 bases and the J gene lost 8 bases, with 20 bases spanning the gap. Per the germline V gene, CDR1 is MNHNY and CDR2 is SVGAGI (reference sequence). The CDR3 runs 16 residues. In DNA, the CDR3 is TGTGCCAGCAGTTGGGTAACGGGGGGTGGGACCGAAAAACTGTTTTTT. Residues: CASSWVTGGGTEKLFF.

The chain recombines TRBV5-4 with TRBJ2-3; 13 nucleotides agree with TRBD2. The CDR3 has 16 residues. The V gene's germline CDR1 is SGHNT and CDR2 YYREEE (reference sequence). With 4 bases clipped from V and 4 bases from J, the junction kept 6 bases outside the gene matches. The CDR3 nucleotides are TGTGCCAGCAGCGCGACTAGCGGGAGGATTTCAGATACGCAGTATTTT. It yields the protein CASSATSGRISDTQYF.

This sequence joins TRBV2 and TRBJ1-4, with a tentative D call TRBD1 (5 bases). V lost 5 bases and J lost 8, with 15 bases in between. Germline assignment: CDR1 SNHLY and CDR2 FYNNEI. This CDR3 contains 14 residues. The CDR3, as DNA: TGTGCCAGCAGTCAACTGACAGTCCAGGAAAAACTGTTTTTT. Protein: CASSQLTVQEKLFF.

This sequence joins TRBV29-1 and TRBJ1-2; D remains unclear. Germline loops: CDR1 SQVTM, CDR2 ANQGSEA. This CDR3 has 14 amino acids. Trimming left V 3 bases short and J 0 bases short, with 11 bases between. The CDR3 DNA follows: TGCAGCGTTGAGGCAGGCACCTCTAACTATGGCTACACCTTC. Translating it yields CSVEAGTSNYGYTF.

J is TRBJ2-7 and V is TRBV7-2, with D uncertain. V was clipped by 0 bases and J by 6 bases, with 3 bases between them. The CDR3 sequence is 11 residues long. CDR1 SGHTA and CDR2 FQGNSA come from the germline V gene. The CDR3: CASSLAREQYF. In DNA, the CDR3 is TGTGCCAGCAGCTTAGCGCGCGAGCAGTACTTC.